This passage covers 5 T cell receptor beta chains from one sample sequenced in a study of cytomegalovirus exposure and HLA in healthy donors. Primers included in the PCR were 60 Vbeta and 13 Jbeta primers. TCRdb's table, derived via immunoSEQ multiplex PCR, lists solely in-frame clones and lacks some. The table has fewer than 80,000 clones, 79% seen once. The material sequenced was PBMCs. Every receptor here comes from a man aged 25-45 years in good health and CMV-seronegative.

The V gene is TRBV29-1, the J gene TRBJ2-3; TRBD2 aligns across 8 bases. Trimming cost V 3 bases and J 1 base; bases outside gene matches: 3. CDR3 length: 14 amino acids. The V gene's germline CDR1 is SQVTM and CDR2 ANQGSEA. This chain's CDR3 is CSVDASGRTDTQYF. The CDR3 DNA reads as TGCAGCGTTGACGCTAGCGGGCGCACAGATACGCAGTATTTT.

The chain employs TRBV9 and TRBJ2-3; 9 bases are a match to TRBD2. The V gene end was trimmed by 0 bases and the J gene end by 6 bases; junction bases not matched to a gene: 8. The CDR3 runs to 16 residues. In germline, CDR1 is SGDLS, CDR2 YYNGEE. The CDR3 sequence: CASSVGAGGPLDTQYF. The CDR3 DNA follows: TGTGCCAGCAGCGTAGGGGCGGGGGGGCCCCTGGATACGCAGTATTTT.

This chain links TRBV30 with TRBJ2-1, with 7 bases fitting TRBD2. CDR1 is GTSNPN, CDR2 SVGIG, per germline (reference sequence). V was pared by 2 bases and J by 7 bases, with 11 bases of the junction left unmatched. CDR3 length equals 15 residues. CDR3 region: CAWSPKGRVWNEQFF. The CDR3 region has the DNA TGTGCCTGGAGTCCAAAGGGGAGGGTGTGGAATGAGCAGTTCTTC.

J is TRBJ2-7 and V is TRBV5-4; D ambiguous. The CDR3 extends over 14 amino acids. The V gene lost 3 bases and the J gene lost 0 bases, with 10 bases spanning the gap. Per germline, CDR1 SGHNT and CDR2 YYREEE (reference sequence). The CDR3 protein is CASSSRGSSYEQYF. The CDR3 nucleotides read TGTGCCAGCAGCTCTAGAGGAAGCTCCTACGAGCAGTACTTC. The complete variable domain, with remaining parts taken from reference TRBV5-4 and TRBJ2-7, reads ETGVTQSPTHLIKTRGQQVTLRCSSQSGHNTVSWYQQALGQGPQFIFQYYREEENGRGNFPPRFSGLQFPNYSSELNVNALELDDSALYLCASSSRGSSYEQYFGPGTRLTVT.

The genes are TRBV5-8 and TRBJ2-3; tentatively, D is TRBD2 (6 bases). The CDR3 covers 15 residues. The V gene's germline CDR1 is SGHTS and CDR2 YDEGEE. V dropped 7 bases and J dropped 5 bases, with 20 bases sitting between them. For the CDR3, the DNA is TGTGCCAGCTACGGGGGAGCGCATTTAGTAGATACGCAGTATTTT. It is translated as CASYGGAHLVDTQYF.